This TCR beta chain was captured by sequencing in a study of T cells in Graves' hyperthyroidism and ophthalmopathy. In this sample, this clonotype turned up many times. Germline-derived CDR1 and CDR2 are PRHDT and FYEKMQ (reference sequence). This CDR3 has 11 amino acids. V lost 7 bases and J lost 7, with 10 bases in between. Template material for amplifying TCR beta CDR3 regions consisted of RNA transcripts. The HTBI primer set was used in a first-round RT-PCR of the TCR CDR3. TCRdb itself ran the multiplex PCR reads through MiXCR, one entry per CDR3 protein. The table records about 290,000 distinct CDR3 sequences, 12% to 15% of them present only once.

This TCR came from a woman in her thirties or forties with Graves' hyperthyroidism. The sequenced sample consisted of blood. V gene TRBV13 combines with J gene TRBJ1-2; TRBD1 might be the D (5 bases). The CDR3 sequence is CASTRGSGYTF. As DNA, the CDR3 is TGTGCCAGCACGAGGGGTAGTGGCTACACCTTC.